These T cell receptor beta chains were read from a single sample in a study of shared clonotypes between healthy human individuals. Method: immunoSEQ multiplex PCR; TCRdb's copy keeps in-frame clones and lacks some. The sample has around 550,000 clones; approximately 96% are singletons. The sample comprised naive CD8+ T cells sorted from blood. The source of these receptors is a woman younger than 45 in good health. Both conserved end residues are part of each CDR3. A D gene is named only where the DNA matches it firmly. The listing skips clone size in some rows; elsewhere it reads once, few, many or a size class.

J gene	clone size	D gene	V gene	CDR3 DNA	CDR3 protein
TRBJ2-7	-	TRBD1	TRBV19	TGTGCCAGTAGTCCCCGGGACAGGGACGAGCAGTACTTC	CASSPRDRDEQYF
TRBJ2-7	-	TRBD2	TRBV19	TGTGCCAGTAGTACACTTACTAGCGGGAGCCCTAAAATCGAGCAGTACTTC	CASSTLTSGSPKIEQYF
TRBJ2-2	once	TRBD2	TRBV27	TGTGCCAGCCTCGCTAGCGGAGGGGAGTACACCGGGGAGCTGTTTTTT	CASLASGGEYTGELFF
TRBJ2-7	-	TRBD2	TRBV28	TGTGCCAGCAGCGACAGACCCGGGAGGGAGCAGTACTTC	CASSDRPGREQYF
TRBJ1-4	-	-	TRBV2	TGTGCCAGCAGTCTAAATAATGAAAAACTGTTTTTT	CASSLNNEKLFF
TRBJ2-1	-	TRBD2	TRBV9	TGTGCCAGCAGCGTAGGGAACGGGAGGGGGGATGAGCAGTTCTTC	CASSVGNGRGDEQFF
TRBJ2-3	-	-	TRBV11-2	TGTGCCAGCAGCTTAGAAGCCCTGGATACGCAGTATTTT	CASSLEALDTQYF
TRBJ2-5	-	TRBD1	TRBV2	TGTGCCAGCGGAGGGCCCGGGACAGGGGACGAGACCCAGTACTTC	CASGGPGTGDETQYF
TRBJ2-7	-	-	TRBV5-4	TGTGCCAGCAGCCTGACAGAGGCCTACGAGCAGTACTTC	CASSLTEAYEQYF
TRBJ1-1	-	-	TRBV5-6	TGTGCCAGCAGCTTGTACTCGAACACTGAAGCTTTCTTT	CASSLYSNTEAFF
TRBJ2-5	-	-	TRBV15	TGTGCCACCAGCAGACGTCCTGACCTTAGCGGAGGGGGGCTAGAGACCCAGTACTTC	CATSRRPDLSGGGLETQYF
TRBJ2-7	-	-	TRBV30	TGTGCCGGAGTACGGACCTACGAGCAGTACTTC	CAGVRTYEQYF
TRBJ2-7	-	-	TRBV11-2	TGTGCCAGCAGCTCGGGCACAGGACACTACGAGCAGTACTTC	CASSSGTGHYEQYF
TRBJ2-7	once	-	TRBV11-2	TGTGCCAGCAGCTCAATAGCGGAGCAGTACTTC	CASSSIAEQYF
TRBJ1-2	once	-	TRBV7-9	TGTGCCAGCAGCTGGCAGGGGCAGGATAACTATGGCTACACCTTC	CASSWQGQDNYGYTF
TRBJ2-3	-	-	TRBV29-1	TGCAGCGCAAAGCAAGGGAGTAACACAGATACGCAGTATTTT	CSAKQGSNTDTQYF
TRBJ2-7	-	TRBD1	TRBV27	TGTGCCAGCTCGGCCGGGACAGGGTCCTACGAGCAGTACTTC	CASSAGTGSYEQYF
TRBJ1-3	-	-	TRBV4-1	TGCGCCAGCAGCCAAGACCCCCAGGGATGGGGCTCTGGAAACACCATATATTTT	CASSQDPQGWGSGNTIYF
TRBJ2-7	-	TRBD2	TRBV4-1	TGCGCCAGCAGCCAAGATCAGCAGGGTAGCGGGACCTACGAGCAGTACTTC	CASSQDQQGSGTYEQYF
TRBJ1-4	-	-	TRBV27	TGTGCCAGCAGTTTGGCCAGGCCTGGGGATAATGAAAAACTGTTTTTT	CASSLARPGDNEKLFF
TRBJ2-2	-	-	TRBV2	TGTGCCAGCACCGAACAAACCCCCCCCCTAGTTTCTGGCGGGGAGCTGTTTTTT	CASTEQTPPLVSGGELFF
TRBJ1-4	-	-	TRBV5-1	TGCGCCAGCAGCTTTAGAGAACAGCGCGGGCGTAATGAAAAACTGTTTTTT	CASSFREQRGRNEKLFF
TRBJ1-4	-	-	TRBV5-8	TGTGCCAGCAGCTCCGGGATTAATGAAAAACTGTTTTTT	CASSSGINEKLFF
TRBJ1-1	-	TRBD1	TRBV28	TGTGCCAGCAGTCGGACAGGGTTGAACACTGAAGCTTTCTTT	CASSRTGLNTEAFF
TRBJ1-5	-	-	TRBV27	TGTGCCAGCAGTTGGGATAGCAATCAGCCCCAGCATTTT	CASSWDSNQPQHF
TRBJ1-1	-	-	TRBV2	TGTGCCAGCAGATCAGCCCCGTCGGGTGAAGCTTTCTTT	CASRSAPSGEAFF
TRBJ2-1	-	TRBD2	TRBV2	TGTGCCAGCAGTGAGACTAGCGGGCCCCCCTACAATGAGCAGTTCTTC	CASSETSGPPYNEQFF
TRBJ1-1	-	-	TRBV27	TGTGCCAGCAGTCCGGCCTCGGGGGGGCGGAACACTGAAGCTTTCTTT	CASSPASGGRNTEAFF
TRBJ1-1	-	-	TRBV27	TGTGCCAGCCAGGGAGGGAGAACTGAAGCTTTCTTT	CASQGGRTEAFF
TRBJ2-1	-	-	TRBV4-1	TGCGCCAGCAGCCACAGGAGTTACAATGAGCAGTTCTTC	CASSHRSYNEQFF
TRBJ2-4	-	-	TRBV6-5	TGTGCCAGCAGTTACTATGGGCAGGGGATTCAGTACTTC	CASSYYGQGIQYF
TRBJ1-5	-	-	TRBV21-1	TGTGCCAGCAGCTCCCCGGGGACGGGTATTGTTCAGCCCCAGCACTTT	CASSSPGTGIVQPQHF
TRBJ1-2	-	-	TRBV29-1	TGCAGCGTTGAATATGACAGGAGTACTTATGGCTACACCTTC	CSVEYDRSTYGYTF
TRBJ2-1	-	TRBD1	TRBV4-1	TGCGCCAGCAGCTTGACAGGGGTCTCCCCCTACAATGAGCAGTTCTTC	CASSLTGVSPYNEQFF
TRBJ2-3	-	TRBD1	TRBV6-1	TGTGCCAGCAGGGACAGGGGTACAGATACGCAGTATTTT	CASRDRGTDTQYF
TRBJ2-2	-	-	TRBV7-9	TGTGCCAGCAGCTCAACCCCGGGTACCGGGGAGCTGTTTTTT	CASSSTPGTGELFF
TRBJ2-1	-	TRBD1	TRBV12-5	TGTGCTAGTGGTACAGGGGACCCCTACAATGAGCAGTTCTTC	CASGTGDPYNEQFF
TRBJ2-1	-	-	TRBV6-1	TGTGCCAGCAGGAGTGGGCGGGGAATCAATGAGCAGTTCTTC	CASRSGRGINEQFF
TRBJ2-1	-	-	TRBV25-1	TGTGCCAGCAGTGAATCTGTGGTAGGATCGGGGGTCGTGGATGAGCAGTTCTTC	CASSESVVGSGVVDEQFF
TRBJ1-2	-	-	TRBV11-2	TGTGCCAGCAGCACCCTGAGCCCAGGCTACACCTTC	CASSTLSPGYTF
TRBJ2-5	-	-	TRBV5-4	TGTGCCAGCAGCCACCACCCCGAAGACCAAGAGACCCAGTACTTC	CASSHHPEDQETQYF
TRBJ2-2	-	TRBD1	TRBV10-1	TGCGCCAGCAGTGAGTCGAAGGACAGGGGGCAAGCCGGGGAGCTGTTTTTT	CASSESKDRGQAGELFF
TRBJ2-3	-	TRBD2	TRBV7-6	TGTGCCAGCAGCTTAGGTTTAGCGGGAGGCCTTAGAGATACGCAGTATTTT	CASSLGLAGGLRDTQYF
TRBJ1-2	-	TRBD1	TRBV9	TGTGCCAGCAGCGTTCCGACAGGGCAGCCTGGCTACACCTTC	CASSVPTGQPGYTF
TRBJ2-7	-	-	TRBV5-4	TGTGCCAGCAGCTTTTTCGGGAGTCCCTACGAGCAGTACTTC	CASSFFGSPYEQYF
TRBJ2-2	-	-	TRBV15	TGTGCCACCAGCAGGGGCCCCGGGACGGGAGACACCGGGGAGCTGTTTTTT	CATSRGPGTGDTGELFF
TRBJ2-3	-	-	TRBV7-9	TGTGCCAGCAGCTCCCCCAACGACAAGTCCCACACAGATACGCAGTATTTT	CASSSPNDKSHTDTQYF
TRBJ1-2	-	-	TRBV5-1	TGCGCCAGCAGCTTGGCCGGTTCGGGGAGGGAACCTAGAGGCTACACCTTC	CASSLAGSGREPRGYTF
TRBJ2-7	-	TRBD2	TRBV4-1	TGCGCCAGCAGCCAAGATCCCCCTAGCGGGGGAGTCTACGAGCAGTACTTC	CASSQDPPSGGVYEQYF
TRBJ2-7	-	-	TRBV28	TGTGCCAGCAGTTCGACCTCCTACGAGCAGTACTTC	CASSSTSYEQYF
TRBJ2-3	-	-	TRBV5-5	TGTGCCAGCGCCCCCCCGTGGGCGGGACCCACAGATACGCAGTATTTT	CASAPPWAGPTDTQYF
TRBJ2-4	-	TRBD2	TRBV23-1	TGCGCCAGCAGTCAGACTAGCGGGAGGGGGCTAGCCAAAAACATTCAGTACTTC	CASSQTSGRGLAKNIQYF
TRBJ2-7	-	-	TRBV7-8	TGTGCCAGCAGCCCGCGGGGGCAACCCTACGAGCAGTACTTC	CASSPRGQPYEQYF
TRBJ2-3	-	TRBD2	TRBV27	TGTGCCAGCTTTCCCCGGCTAGCGGGACGGGATACGCAGTATTTT	CASFPRLAGRDTQYF
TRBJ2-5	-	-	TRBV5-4	TGTGCCAGCAGCTTGTCGGAGCTAGAGACCCAGTACTTC	CASSLSELETQYF
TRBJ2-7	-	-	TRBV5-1	TGCGCCAGCAGCTTGTGGGCCGAAGCCTACGAGCAGTACTTC	CASSLWAEAYEQYF
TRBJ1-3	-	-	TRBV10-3	TGTGCCACGAAAAGGGGCTCGTCTGGAAACACCATATATTTT	CATKRGSSGNTIYF
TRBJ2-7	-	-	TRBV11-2	TGTGCCAGCAGCTTAGCCGACTACGAGCAGTACTTC	CASSLADYEQYF
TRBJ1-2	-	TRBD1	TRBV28	TGTGCCAGCAACCAAGGGACAGCTAACTATGGCTACACCTTC	CASNQGTANYGYTF